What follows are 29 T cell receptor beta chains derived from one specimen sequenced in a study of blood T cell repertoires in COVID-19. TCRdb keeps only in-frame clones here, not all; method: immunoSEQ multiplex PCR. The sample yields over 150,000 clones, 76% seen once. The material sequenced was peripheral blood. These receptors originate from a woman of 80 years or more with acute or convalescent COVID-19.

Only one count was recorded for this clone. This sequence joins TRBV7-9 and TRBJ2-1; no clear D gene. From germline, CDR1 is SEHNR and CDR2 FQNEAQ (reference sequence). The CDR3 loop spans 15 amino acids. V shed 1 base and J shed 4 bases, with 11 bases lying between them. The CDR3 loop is CASSLGGGRYNEQFF. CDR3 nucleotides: TGTGCCAGCAGCTTAGGCGGCGGTAGGTACAATGAGCAGTTCTTC.

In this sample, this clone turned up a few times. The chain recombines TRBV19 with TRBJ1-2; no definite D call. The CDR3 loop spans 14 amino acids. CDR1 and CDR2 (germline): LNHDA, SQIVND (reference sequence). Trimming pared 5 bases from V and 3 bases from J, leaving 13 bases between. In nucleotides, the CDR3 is TGTGCCAGTAGTCCGGCGGCGGATCACTATGGCTACACCTTC. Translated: CASSPAADHYGYTF.

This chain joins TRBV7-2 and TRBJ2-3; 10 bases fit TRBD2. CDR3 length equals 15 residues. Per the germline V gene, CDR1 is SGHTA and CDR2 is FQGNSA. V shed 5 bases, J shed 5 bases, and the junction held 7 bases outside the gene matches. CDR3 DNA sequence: TGTGCCAGCAGCATAAGCGGGGGGGTTAAAGATACGCAGTATTTT. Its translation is CASSISGGVKDTQYF.

DNA of the CDR3: TGCGCCAGCAGTGGATGGCCGGCGGCTAGCGGTAACACCGGGGAGCTGTTTTTT. It encodes CASSGWPAASGNTGELFF. The chain combines TRBV10-2 with TRBJ2-2; 7 positions match TRBD2. The CDR3 totals 18 residues. V trimming: 4 bases; J trimming: 2 bases; junction bases outside the gene matches: 13. Germline assignment: CDR1 WSHSY and CDR2 SAAADI.

In DNA form, the CDR3 reads TGTGCCAGCTCTCAGGGACAGGTGAACACCATATATTTT. Translating gives CASSQGQVNTIYF. V usage is TRBV18 and J usage is TRBJ1-3; 8 positions agree with TRBD1. V gave up 6 bases and J gave up 7 bases; unmatched junction bases: 5. This CDR3 is built from 13 residues. Germline V CDR1 and CDR2: KGHSH, LQKENI.

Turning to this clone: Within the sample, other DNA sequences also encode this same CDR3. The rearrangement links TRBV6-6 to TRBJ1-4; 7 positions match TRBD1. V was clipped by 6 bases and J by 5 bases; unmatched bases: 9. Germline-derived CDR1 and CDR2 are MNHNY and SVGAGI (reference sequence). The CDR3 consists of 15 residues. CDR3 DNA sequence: TGTGCCAGCAGCTACGGGGACAGAAGGAATGAAAAACTGTTTTTT. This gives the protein CASSYGDRRNEKLFF.

The CDR3 loop reads CASSMYRTGNEQFF. The CDR3 bases are TGTGCCAGTAGTATGTATAGAACAGGGAATGAGCAGTTCTTC. The V and J genes are TRBV19 and TRBJ2-1, with D possibly being TRBD1 (6 bases). Trimming pared 3 bases from V and 7 bases from J, leaving 13 bases between. The germline gives CDR1 LNHDA, CDR2 SQIVND (reference sequence). This CDR3 contains 14 residues.

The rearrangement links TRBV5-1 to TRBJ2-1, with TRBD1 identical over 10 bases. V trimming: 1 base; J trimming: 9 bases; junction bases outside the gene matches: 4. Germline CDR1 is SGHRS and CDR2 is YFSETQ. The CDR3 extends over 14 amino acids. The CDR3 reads CASSLTGQGSEQFF. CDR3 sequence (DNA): TGCGCCAGCAGCTTGACGGGACAGGGGAGTGAGCAGTTCTTC.

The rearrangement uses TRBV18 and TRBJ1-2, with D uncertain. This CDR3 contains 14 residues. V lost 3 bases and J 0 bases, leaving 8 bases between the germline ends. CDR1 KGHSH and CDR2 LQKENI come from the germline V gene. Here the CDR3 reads CASSPAVANYGYTF. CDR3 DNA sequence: TGTGCCAGCTCACCGGCGGTAGCTAACTATGGCTACACCTTC. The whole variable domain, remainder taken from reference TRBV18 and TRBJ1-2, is NAGVMQNPRHLVRRRGQEARLRCSPMKGHSHVYWYRQLPEEGLKFMVYLQKENIIDESGMPKERFSAEFPKEGPSILRIQQVVRGDSAAYFCASSPAVANYGYTFGSGTRLTVV.

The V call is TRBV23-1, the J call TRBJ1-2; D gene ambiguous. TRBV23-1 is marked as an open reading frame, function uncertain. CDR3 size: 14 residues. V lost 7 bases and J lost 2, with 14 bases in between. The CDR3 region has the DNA TGCGCCAGCACCAAGCGGGCTTCGAACTATGGCTACACCTTC. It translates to CASTKRASNYGYTF.

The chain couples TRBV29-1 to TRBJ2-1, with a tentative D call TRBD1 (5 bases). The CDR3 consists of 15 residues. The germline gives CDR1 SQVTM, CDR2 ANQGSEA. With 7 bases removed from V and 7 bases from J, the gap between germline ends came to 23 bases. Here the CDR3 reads CSAGHGPSGPNEQFF. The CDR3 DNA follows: TGCAGCGCCGGACACGGACCCTCCGGGCCGAATGAGCAGTTCTTC.

CDR3 coding DNA: TGTGCCAGCAGCCAGGGAGGGGACATACTACAAGGTAATGAGCAGTTCTTC. This sequence encodes CASSQGGDILQGNEQFF. V usage is TRBV7-2 and J usage is TRBJ2-1; possibly TRBD2 for D (7 bases). The length of the CDR3 is 17 residues. CDR1 SGHTA and CDR2 FQGNSA come from the germline V gene. V lost 5 bases to trimming and J lost 7 bases, with 24 bases between them.

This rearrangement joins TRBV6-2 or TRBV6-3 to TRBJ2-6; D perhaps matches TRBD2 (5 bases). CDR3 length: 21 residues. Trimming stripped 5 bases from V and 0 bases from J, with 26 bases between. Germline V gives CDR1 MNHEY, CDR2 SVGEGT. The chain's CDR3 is CASSVPRDRVPSLSGANVLTF. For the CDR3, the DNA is TGTGCCAGCAGTGTCCCCCGGGATCGGGTACCCTCTCTCTCTGGGGCCAACGTCCTGACTTTC.

This CDR3 is CASSEAGGEGEAFF. The CDR3 DNA is TGTGCCAGCAGTGAAGCCGGGGGGGAGGGCGAGGCTTTCTTT. J is TRBJ1-1 and V is TRBV2; a weak D match, TRBD1 (5 bases). The CDR3 spans 14 residues. Trimming took 0 bases from V and 11 from J, leaving 16 bases between them. Germline-derived CDR1 and CDR2 are SNHLY and FYNNEI.

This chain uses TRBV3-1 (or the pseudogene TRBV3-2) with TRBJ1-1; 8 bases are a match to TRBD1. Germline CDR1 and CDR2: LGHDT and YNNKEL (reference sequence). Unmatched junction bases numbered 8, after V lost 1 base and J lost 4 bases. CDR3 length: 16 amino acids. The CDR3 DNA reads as TGTGCCAGCAGCCAAGTAGGACAGGGTCAAGGCACTGAAGCTTTCTTT. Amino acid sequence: CASSQVGQGQGTEAFF.

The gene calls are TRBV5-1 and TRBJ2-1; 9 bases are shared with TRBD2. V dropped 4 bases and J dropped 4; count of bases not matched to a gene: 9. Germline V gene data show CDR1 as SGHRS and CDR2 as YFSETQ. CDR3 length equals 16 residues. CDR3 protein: CASSIRPSGVYNEQFF. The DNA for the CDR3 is TGCGCCAGCAGCATCCGACCTAGCGGGGTGTACAATGAGCAGTTCTTC.

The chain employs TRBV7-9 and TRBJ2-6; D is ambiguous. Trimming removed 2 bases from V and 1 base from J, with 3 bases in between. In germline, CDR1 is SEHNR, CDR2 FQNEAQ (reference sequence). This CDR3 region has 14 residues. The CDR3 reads CASSLSSGANVLTF. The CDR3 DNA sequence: TGTGCCAGCAGCTTATCGTCTGGGGCCAACGTCCTGACTTTC.

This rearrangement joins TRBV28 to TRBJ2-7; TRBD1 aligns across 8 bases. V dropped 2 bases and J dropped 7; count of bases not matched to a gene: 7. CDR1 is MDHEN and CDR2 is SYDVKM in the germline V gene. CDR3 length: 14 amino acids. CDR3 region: CASSLTGQVLEQYF. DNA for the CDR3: TGTGCCAGCAGTTTAACGGGACAGGTTTTGGAGCAGTACTTC.

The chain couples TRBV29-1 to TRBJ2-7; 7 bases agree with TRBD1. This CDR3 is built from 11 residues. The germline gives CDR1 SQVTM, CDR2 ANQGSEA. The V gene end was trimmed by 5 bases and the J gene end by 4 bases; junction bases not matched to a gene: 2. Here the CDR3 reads CSVTGDYEQYF. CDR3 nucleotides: TGCAGCGTTACAGGGGATTACGAGCAGTACTTC.

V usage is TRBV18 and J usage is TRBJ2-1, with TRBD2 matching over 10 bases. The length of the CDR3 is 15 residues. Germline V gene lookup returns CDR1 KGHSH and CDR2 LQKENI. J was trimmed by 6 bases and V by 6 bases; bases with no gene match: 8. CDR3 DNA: TGTGCCAGCTCGCTCCTAGCGGGGGAAAGCAATGAGCAGTTCTTC. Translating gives CASSLLAGESNEQFF.

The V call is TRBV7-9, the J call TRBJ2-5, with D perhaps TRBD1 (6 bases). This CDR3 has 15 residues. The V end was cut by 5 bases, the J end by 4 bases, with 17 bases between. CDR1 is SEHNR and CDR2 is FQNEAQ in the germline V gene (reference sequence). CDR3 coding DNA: TGTGCCAGCAGCCTACCGACAGGTTCGGGAGAGACCCAGTACTTC. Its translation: CASSLPTGSGETQYF.

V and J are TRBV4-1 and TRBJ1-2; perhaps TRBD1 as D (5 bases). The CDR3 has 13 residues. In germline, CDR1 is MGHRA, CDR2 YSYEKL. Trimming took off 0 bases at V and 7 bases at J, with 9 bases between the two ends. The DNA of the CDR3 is TGCGCCAGCAGCCAAGAAGTGGGGCTTGGCTACACCTTC. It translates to CASSQEVGLGYTF.

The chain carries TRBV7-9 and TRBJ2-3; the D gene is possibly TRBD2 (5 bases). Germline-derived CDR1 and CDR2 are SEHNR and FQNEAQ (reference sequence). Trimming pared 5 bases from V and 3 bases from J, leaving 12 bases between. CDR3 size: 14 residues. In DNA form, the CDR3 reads TGTGCCAGCAGCCAAAGCGGTTATACAGATACGCAGTATTTT. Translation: CASSQSGYTDTQYF. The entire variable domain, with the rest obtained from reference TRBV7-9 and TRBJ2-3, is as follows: DTGVSQNPRHKITKRGQNVTFRCDPISEHNRLYWYRQTLGQGPEFLTYFQNEAQLEKSRLLSDRFSAERPKGSFSTLEIQRTEQGDSAMYLCASSQSGYTDTQYFGPGTRLTVL.

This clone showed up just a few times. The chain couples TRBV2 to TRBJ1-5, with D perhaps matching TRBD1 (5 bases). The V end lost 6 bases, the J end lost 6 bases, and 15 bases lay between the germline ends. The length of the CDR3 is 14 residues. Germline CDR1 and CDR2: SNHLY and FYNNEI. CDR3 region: CASSGGSGRQPQHF. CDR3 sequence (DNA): TGTGCCAGCAGCGGGGGTTCAGGTCGTCAGCCCCAGCATTTT. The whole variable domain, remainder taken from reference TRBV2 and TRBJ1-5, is EPEVTQTPSHQVTQMGQEVILRCVPISNHLYFYWYRQILGQKVEFLVSFYNNEISEKSEIFDDQFSVERPDGSNFTLKIRSTKLEDSAMYFCASSGGSGRQPQHFGDGTRLSIL.

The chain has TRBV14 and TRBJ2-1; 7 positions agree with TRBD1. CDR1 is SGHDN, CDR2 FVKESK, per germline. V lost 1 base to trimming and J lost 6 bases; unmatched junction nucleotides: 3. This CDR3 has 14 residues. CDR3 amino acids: CASSQAGGINEQFF. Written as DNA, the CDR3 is TGTGCCAGCAGCCAAGCAGGGGGTATCAATGAGCAGTTCTTC. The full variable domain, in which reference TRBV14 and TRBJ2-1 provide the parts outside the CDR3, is EAGVTQFPSHSVIEKGQTVTLRCDPISGHDNLYWYRRVMGKEIKFLLHFVKESKQDESGMPNNRFLAERTGGTYSTLKVQPAELEDSGVYFCASSQAGGINEQFFGPGTRLTVL.

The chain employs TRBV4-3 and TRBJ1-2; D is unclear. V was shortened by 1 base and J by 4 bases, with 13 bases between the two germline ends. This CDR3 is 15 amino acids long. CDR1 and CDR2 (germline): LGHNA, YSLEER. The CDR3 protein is CASSQVGTKSYGYTF. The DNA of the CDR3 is TGCGCCAGCAGCCAAGTCGGTACCAAGTCCTATGGCTACACCTTC.

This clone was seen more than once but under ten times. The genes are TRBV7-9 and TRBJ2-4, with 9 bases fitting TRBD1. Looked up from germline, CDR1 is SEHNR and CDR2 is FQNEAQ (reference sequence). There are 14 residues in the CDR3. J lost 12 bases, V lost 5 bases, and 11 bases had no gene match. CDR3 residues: CASSAGTGRMSQYF. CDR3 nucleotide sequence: TGTGCCAGCAGCGCCGGGACAGGGAGGATGAGTCAGTACTTC. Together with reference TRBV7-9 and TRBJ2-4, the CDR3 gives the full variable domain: DTGVSQNPRHKITKRGQNVTFRCDPISEHNRLYWYRQTLGQGPEFLTYFQNEAQLEKSRLLSDRFSAERPKGSFSTLEIQRTEQGDSAMYLCASSAGTGRMSQYFGAGTRLSVL.

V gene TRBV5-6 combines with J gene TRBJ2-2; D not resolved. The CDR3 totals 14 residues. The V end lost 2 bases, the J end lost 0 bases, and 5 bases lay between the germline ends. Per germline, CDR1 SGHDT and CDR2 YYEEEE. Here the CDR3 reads CASSFSANTGELFF. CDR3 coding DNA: TGTGCCAGCAGCTTTTCGGCGAACACCGGGGAGCTGTTTTTT.

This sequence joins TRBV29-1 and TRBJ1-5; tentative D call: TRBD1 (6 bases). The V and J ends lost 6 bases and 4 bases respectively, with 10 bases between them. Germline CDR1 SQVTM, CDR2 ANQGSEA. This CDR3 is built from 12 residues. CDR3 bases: TGCAGCGTGAAAACAGGGAATCAGCCCCAGCATTTT. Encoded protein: CSVKTGNQPQHF.